These T cell receptor beta chains were read from a single sample in a study of Tregs in tolerant kidney transplant recipients. This table comes from immunoSEQ multiplex PCR, and its TCRdb copy is limited to in-frame clones, with some not included. The sample contains some 15,000 clones, just under 80% of which appear only once. The source was Tregs from blood, collected before the transplant. The source is a human donor who received a combined kidney and bone marrow transplant. The CDR3 runs from the conserved cysteine through the conserved F or W. A D gene is named only where the DNA matches it firmly. A row's size may be missing; if present it is once, few, many or a size class.

V gene: TRBV28; J gene: TRBJ2-7; clone size: -; D gene: -; CDR3 DNA: TGTGCCAGCAGTTTGTCCCAGAAAAGGGAGTACGAGCAGTACTTC; CDR3 protein: CASSLSQKREYEQYF
V gene: TRBV19; J gene: TRBJ2-1; clone size: -; D gene: TRBD2; CDR3 DNA: TGTGCCAGTAGTATTGAGCGGGGGGGCCCGTATGAGCAGTTCTTC; CDR3 protein: CASSIERGGPYEQFF
V gene: TRBV10-3; J gene: TRBJ1-1; clone size: -; D gene: TRBD1; CDR3 DNA: TGTGCCATCAGCGTGGACAGGGCGAACACTGAAGCTTTCTTT; CDR3 protein: CAISVDRANTEAFF
V gene: TRBV5-1; J gene: TRBJ2-2; clone size: -; D gene: TRBD1; CDR3 DNA: TGCGCCAGCAGCTTGGTCGTTAGATGGGACAGGGGGCTCAACACCGGGGAGCTGTTTTTT; CDR3 protein: CASSLVVRWDRGLNTGELFF
V gene: TRBV30; J gene: TRBJ2-1; clone size: few; D gene: -; CDR3 DNA: TGTGCCTGGACCCGGGACTCTCCTGGGGAGCAGTTCTTC; CDR3 protein: CAWTRDSPGEQFF
V gene: TRBV28; J gene: TRBJ1-5; clone size: -; D gene: -; CDR3 DNA: TGTGCCAGCAGCCGGGGAGCTTATCAGCCCCAGCATTTT; CDR3 protein: CASSRGAYQPQHF
V gene: TRBV19; J gene: TRBJ1-5; clone size: -; D gene: -; CDR3 DNA: TGTGCCAGTAGTATAAGGACGGACAATAGCAATCAGCCCCAGCATTTT; CDR3 protein: CASSIRTDNSNQPQHF
V gene: TRBV14; J gene: TRBJ2-1; clone size: once; D gene: -; CDR3 DNA: TGTGCCAGCAGCCCCTACAGGGACTACAATGAGCAGTTCTTC; CDR3 protein: CASSPYRDYNEQFF
V gene: TRBV5-6; J gene: TRBJ2-2; clone size: once; D gene: -; CDR3 DNA: TGTGCCAGCAGCCGCAGGGGTCCCGGGGAGCTGTTTTTT; CDR3 protein: CASSRRGPGELFF
V gene: TRBV2; J gene: TRBJ2-3; clone size: -; D gene: -; CDR3 DNA: TGTGCCAGCAGTGAGGAGGATACGCAGTATTTT; CDR3 protein: CASSEEDTQYF
V gene: TRBV30; J gene: TRBJ2-1; clone size: once; D gene: TRBD2; CDR3 DNA: TGTGCCTGGAGGCGAGGGTCTAGCGGGAGCGGCCGCTACAATGAGCAGTTCTTC; CDR3 protein: CAWRRGSSGSGRYNEQFF
V gene: TRBV28; J gene: TRBJ2-7; clone size: -; D gene: -; CDR3 DNA: TGTGCCAGCAGTTCCCCGCGGGACCTCTACGAGCAGTACTTC; CDR3 protein: CASSSPRDLYEQYF
V gene: TRBV7-8; J gene: TRBJ2-1; clone size: -; D gene: TRBD2; CDR3 DNA: TGTGCCAGCAGCTCTTCCCTCCTAGCGGAGTCCTACAATGAGCAGTTCTTC; CDR3 protein: CASSSSLLAESYNEQFF
V gene: TRBV19; J gene: TRBJ1-2; clone size: once; D gene: TRBD1; CDR3 DNA: TGTGCCAGTAGTTGGGACAGGAACTATGGCTACACCTTC; CDR3 protein: CASSWDRNYGYTF
V gene: TRBV10-1; J gene: TRBJ2-1; clone size: few; D gene: -; CDR3 DNA: TGCGCCAGCAGTGAGTCTAACAGGCCCGGCAATGAGCAGTTCTTC; CDR3 protein: CASSESNRPGNEQFF
V gene: TRBV5-1; J gene: TRBJ2-7; clone size: few; D gene: -; CDR3 DNA: TGCGCCAGCAGCTTGGCCCCAGGGCTTAACTACGAGCAGTACTTC; CDR3 protein: CASSLAPGLNYEQYF
V gene: TRBV7-9; J gene: TRBJ1-4; clone size: few; D gene: -; CDR3 DNA: TGTGCCAGCAGCTTAGCGCAGGGGTATGATGAAAAACTGTTTTTT; CDR3 protein: CASSLAQGYDEKLFF
V gene: TRBV25-1; J gene: TRBJ1-3; clone size: -; D gene: -; CDR3 DNA: TGTGCCAGCAGTGTCAGAGGAAACACCATATATTTT; CDR3 protein: CASSVRGNTIYF
V gene: TRBV27; J gene: TRBJ2-7; clone size: -; D gene: -; CDR3 DNA: TGTGCCAGCCGACGCATTACAGGGCTCTACGAGCAGTACTTC; CDR3 protein: CASRRITGLYEQYF
V gene: TRBV30; J gene: TRBJ2-1; clone size: -; D gene: TRBD2; CDR3 DNA: TGTGCCTGGATAGGGACTAGCGGGTTGGCGCAGTTCTTC; CDR3 protein: CAWIGTSGLAQFF
V gene: TRBV7-2; J gene: TRBJ1-2; clone size: -; D gene: TRBD1; CDR3 DNA: TGTGCCAGCAGTCAACTAGGGACAGGCCAACACCGTGGCTACACCTTC; CDR3 protein: CASSQLGTGQHRGYTF
V gene: TRBV2; J gene: TRBJ2-2; clone size: -; D gene: -; CDR3 DNA: TGTGCCAGCAGGGACCACCGGACAGCCCAGAACACCGGGGAGCTGTTTTTT; CDR3 protein: CASRDHRTAQNTGELFF
V gene: TRBV4-1; J gene: TRBJ1-4; clone size: -; D gene: -; CDR3 DNA: TGCGCCAGCAGCCACCCCTCAGGGGTCGACAATGAAAAACTGTTTTTT; CDR3 protein: CASSHPSGVDNEKLFF
V gene: TRBV29-1; J gene: TRBJ1-2; clone size: -; D gene: -; CDR3 DNA: TGCAGCGTTGAAAACAGGAACTATGGCTACACCTTC; CDR3 protein: CSVENRNYGYTF
V gene: TRBV2; J gene: TRBJ1-5; clone size: few; D gene: -; CDR3 DNA: TGTGCCAGCAGCGAGGGCAATCAGCCCCAGCATTTT; CDR3 protein: CASSEGNQPQHF
V gene: TRBV7-8; J gene: TRBJ1-2; clone size: -; D gene: TRBD1; CDR3 DNA: TGTGCCAGCAGTGGGACAGGTTCTGACTATGGCTACACCTTC; CDR3 protein: CASSGTGSDYGYTF
V gene: TRBV7-2; J gene: TRBJ2-7; clone size: -; D gene: TRBD1; CDR3 DNA: TGTGCCAGCAGCTGGGACAGCTTAGACCACGAGCAGTACTTC; CDR3 protein: CASSWDSLDHEQYF
V gene: TRBV4-2; J gene: TRBJ2-1; clone size: -; D gene: TRBD1; CDR3 DNA: TGTGCCAGCAGCCAAGTCCTTCGTTGGGACAGGGGTTACAATGAGCAGTTCTTC; CDR3 protein: CASSQVLRWDRGYNEQFF
V gene: TRBV7-9; J gene: TRBJ1-1; clone size: -; D gene: -; CDR3 DNA: TGTGCCAGCAGCTTAGCAGCGGCCACTGAAGCTTTCTTT; CDR3 protein: CASSLAAATEAFF
V gene: TRBV6-5; J gene: TRBJ2-5; clone size: -; D gene: TRBD1; CDR3 DNA: TGTGCCAGCAGTTTGGGACAGGGGCGAGGGGAGACCCAGTACTTC; CDR3 protein: CASSLGQGRGETQYF
V gene: TRBV4-2; J gene: TRBJ2-3; clone size: -; D gene: -; CDR3 DNA: TGTGCCAGCAGCCCCCCTTTATCCAGGCTGCAGTATTTT; CDR3 protein: CASSPPLSRLQYF
V gene: TRBV28; J gene: TRBJ2-5; clone size: -; D gene: -; CDR3 DNA: TGTGCCAGCAGCCCCGAGAGGACCCAGTACTTC; CDR3 protein: CASSPERTQYF
V gene: TRBV11-2; J gene: TRBJ1-2; clone size: -; D gene: -; CDR3 DNA: TGTGCCAGCAGCCTATTTGAGGGAGACTATGGCTACACCTTC; CDR3 protein: CASSLFEGDYGYTF
V gene: TRBV27; J gene: TRBJ1-5; clone size: once; D gene: TRBD1; CDR3 DNA: TGTGCCAGCAGTTTATCGGCGACAGGGGGCCATCAGCCCCAGCATTTT; CDR3 protein: CASSLSATGGHQPQHF
V gene: TRBV15; J gene: TRBJ1-1; clone size: -; D gene: -; CDR3 DNA: TGTGCCACCAGCAGAGGCGGGAGCGGGGACACTGAAGCTTTCTTT; CDR3 protein: CATSRGGSGDTEAFF
V gene: TRBV4-1; J gene: TRBJ2-3; clone size: -; D gene: -; CDR3 DNA: TGCGCCAGCAGCCAAGCGGGGGTCCGCACAGATACGCAGTATTTT; CDR3 protein: CASSQAGVRTDTQYF
V gene: TRBV5-6; J gene: TRBJ2-7; clone size: -; D gene: -; CDR3 DNA: TGTGCCAGCAGCTTGGAACCGCAACTACCCTACGAGCAGTACTTC; CDR3 protein: CASSLEPQLPYEQYF
V gene: TRBV4-2; J gene: TRBJ1-1; clone size: -; D gene: TRBD1; CDR3 DNA: TGTGCCAGCTCCGGGACAGGGGCCTCGAAGGATAAAGCTTTCTTT; CDR3 protein: CASSGTGASKDKAFF
V gene: TRBV13; J gene: TRBJ2-7; clone size: -; D gene: TRBD1; CDR3 DNA: TGTGCCAGCACCCCAAGGAGGATGGGGACAGCTTCCTACGAGCAGTACTTC; CDR3 protein: CASTPRRMGTASYEQYF
V gene: TRBV10-3; J gene: TRBJ2-7; clone size: -; D gene: TRBD2; CDR3 DNA: TGTGCCATCAGCAAGCGGGAGCCCTACGAGCAGTACTTC; CDR3 protein: CAISKREPYEQYF
V gene: TRBV4-1; J gene: TRBJ2-1; clone size: few; D gene: -; CDR3 DNA: TGCGCCAGCAGCACCACGGGCGCCCGACTAGAGCAGTTCTTC; CDR3 protein: CASSTTGARLEQFF
V gene: TRBV6-1; J gene: TRBJ2-5; clone size: -; D gene: -; CDR3 DNA: TGTGCCAGCAGTGGACTGCCCCAAGAGACCCAGTACTTC; CDR3 protein: CASSGLPQETQYF
V gene: TRBV5-4; J gene: TRBJ1-1; clone size: -; D gene: -; CDR3 DNA: TGTGCCAGCAGCTTGGGCCCCGCTGCGCGCCCCTTCAAAGCATTT; CDR3 protein: CASSLGPAARPFKAF
V gene: TRBV6-6; J gene: TRBJ2-2; clone size: -; D gene: TRBD2; CDR3 DNA: TGTGCCAGCACCCTAGCGGAGCACACCGGGGAGCTGTTTTTT; CDR3 protein: CASTLAEHTGELFF
V gene: TRBV18; J gene: TRBJ1-2; clone size: -; D gene: TRBD1; CDR3 DNA: TGTGCCAGCTCACCATCCCGGGACAGGGATGCCAACTATGGCTACACCTTC; CDR3 protein: CASSPSRDRDANYGYTF
V gene: TRBV7-2; J gene: TRBJ2-5; clone size: -; D gene: TRBD2; CDR3 DNA: TGTGCCAGCAGCTTAGACCTACTAGCGGGGGGAGAGACCCAGTACTTC; CDR3 protein: CASSLDLLAGGETQYF
V gene: TRBV12-5; J gene: TRBJ2-7; clone size: -; D gene: -; CDR3 DNA: TGTGCTAGTGGTTTGGGGTCCCAGCCGACAGCAGGATACGAGCAGTACTTC; CDR3 protein: CASGLGSQPTAGYEQYF
V gene: TRBV9; J gene: TRBJ2-7; clone size: -; D gene: -; CDR3 DNA: TGTGCCAGCAGCGGTAGCGAGTTGGAGCAGTACTTC; CDR3 protein: CASSGSELEQYF